Following are 8 T cell receptor beta chains from one sample sequenced in a study of technical replicates of blood from several donors. Sequencing used immunoSEQ multiplex PCR; TCRdb keeps in-frame clones, though not all of them. The sample comprises under 80,000 clones, just under 97% of which are singletons, and approximately 0.2% rests with the top ten. Sequenced: T cells isolated from PBMCs. The receptors come from a human donor in good health.

The genes are TRBV10-2 and TRBJ1-1; 7 bases are shared with TRBD1. Per the germline V gene, CDR1 is WSHSY and CDR2 is SAAADI. CDR3 length equals 14 residues. J lost 8 bases, V lost 3 bases, and 9 bases had no gene match. CDR3 DNA sequence: TGCGCCAGCAGTGATAGGGGACAGCGGAGGGAAGCTTTCTTT. This codes for CASSDRGQRREAFF.

This rearrangement joins TRBV7-8 to TRBJ1-1; no definite D call. The CDR3 has 14 residues. Germline values: CDR1 SGHVS, CDR2 FQNEAQ. V gave up 4 bases and J gave up 0 bases, with 9 bases separating them. CDR3 DNA sequence: TGTGCCAGCAGCTCCGGACTTTTGAACACTGAAGCTTTCTTT. Amino acid sequence: CASSSGLLNTEAFF.

The J gene is TRBJ2-1, the V gene TRBV9; 9 nucleotides match TRBD2. Germline V gene sequence: CDR1 SGDLS, CDR2 YYNGEE. The CDR3 runs to 20 residues. The V and J ends lost 0 bases and 1 base, in that order; junction bases with no gene match: 14. For the CDR3, the DNA is TGTGCCAGCAGCGTAGCAGCGGGAGGACTCCCAGGGGAGTCCTACAATGAGCAGTTCTTC. It codes for CASSVAAGGLPGESYNEQFF.

The V gene is TRBV25-1, the J gene TRBJ2-2; D remains unclear. This CDR3 contains 12 residues. V was clipped by 6 bases and J by 8 bases, with 10 bases between them. The V gene's germline CDR1 is MGHDK and CDR2 SYGVNS. The CDR3 sequence: CASSRYRGELFF. Here the CDR3 DNA reads TGTGCCAGCAGCAGGTATAGGGGGGAGCTGTTTTTT.

CDR3: CASSLESPGDTQYF. The CDR3, as DNA: TGCGCCAGCAGCTTGGAGTCGCCGGGGGATACGCAGTATTTT. The chain links TRBV5-1 to TRBJ2-3, with D perhaps matching TRBD2 (5 bases). The CDR3 runs 14 residues. Trimming cost V 0 bases and J 6 bases, with 11 bases left between them. Germline lookup yields CDR1 SGHRS and CDR2 YFSETQ.

This chain joins TRBV19 and TRBJ1-5; 11 nucleotides agree with TRBD1. Germline V gene lookup returns CDR1 LNHDA and CDR2 SQIVND (reference sequence). This CDR3 has 14 residues. V trimming: 5 bases; J trimming: 7 bases; junction bases outside the gene matches: 4. CDR3 sequence (DNA): TGTGCCAGTAGTCTAGGACAGGGGGCCCAGCCCCAGCATTTT. This encodes CASSLGQGAQPQHF.

The chain uses TRBV10-1 and TRBJ2-3; D remains unclear. Germline lookup yields CDR1 WNHNN and CDR2 SYGVQD (reference sequence). V dropped 7 bases and J dropped 3 bases, with 8 bases sitting between them. The CDR3 totals 12 residues. The CDR3 DNA reads as TGCGCCAGCATGGGCAGTACAGATACGCAGTATTTT. It is translated as CASMGSTDTQYF.

CDR3 in DNA: TGCGCCAGCAGCCACCCGACAGGGTTGGGATGGACTGAAGCTTTCTTT. This translates into CASSHPTGLGWTEAFF. V is TRBV10-1 and J is TRBJ1-1; 7 bases agree with TRBD1. This CDR3 has 16 residues. J gave up 5 bases and V 6 bases, and 15 bases lay outside the gene matches. Germline V CDR1 and CDR2: WNHNN, SYGVQD (reference sequence).